Following are 31 T cell receptor beta chains from one sample sequenced in a study of vaccination effects on CD4 cells after COVID-19. Antigen-specific CD4+ T cells were expanded with viral peptide pools in the ViraFEST assay before sequencing. After roughly ten days in culture, the CD4+ T cells were isolated. The study found no prior SARS-CoV-2 infection in the vaccine recipients, who tested negative for nucleocapsid antibodies. Sequencing used immunoSEQ multiplex PCR; TCRdb keeps in-frame clones, though not all of them. The sample includes tens of thousands of clones, around 68% of them seen just once. These receptors' antigens are unknown. The sample consisted of CD4+ T cells from PBMCs cultured with SARS-CoV-2 spike peptides, taken before COVID-19 vaccination. These receptors were obtained from a human donor who received a COVID-19 vaccine.

The chain recombines TRBV4-1 with TRBJ1-1; D gene unclear. Deletions cut 4 bases from V and 2 bases from J, with 11 bases between. CDR1 and CDR2 (germline): MGHRA, YSYEKL. CDR3 size: 14 residues. CDR3 region: CASSLSPGNTEAFF. CDR3 nucleotide sequence: TGCGCCAGCAGCCTTAGTCCGGGCAACACTGAAGCTTTCTTT.

The genes are TRBV4-3 and TRBJ2-1; D may correspond to TRBD1 or TRBD2 (6 bases each). CDR3 length: 16 amino acids. The V gene lost 1 base and the J gene lost 5 bases, with 15 bases spanning the gap. The V gene's germline CDR1 is LGHNA and CDR2 YSLEER. CDR3 sequence (DNA): TGCGCCAGCAGCCAAGCCTCACGGGGGCAGAACAATGAGCAGTTCTTC. Its translation is CASSQASRGQNNEQFF.

The chain recombines TRBV6-5 with TRBJ1-1; a possible D gene is TRBD1 (5 bases). Germline lookup yields CDR1 MNHEY and CDR2 SVGAGI. There are 15 residues in the CDR3. The V gene lost 0 bases and the J gene lost 4 bases, with 12 bases spanning the gap. The CDR3 reads CASSYSGTGGTEAFF. The DNA for the CDR3 is TGTGCCAGCAGTTACTCGGGCACAGGTGGCACTGAAGCTTTCTTT.

V gene TRBV20-1 combines with J gene TRBJ1-1; TRBD1 might be the D (6 bases). Per the germline V gene, CDR1 is DFQATT and CDR2 is SNEGSKA (reference sequence). The CDR3 has 11 residues. The V end was cut by 6 bases, the J end by 3 bases, with 8 bases between. CDR3 amino acids: CSATGYTEAFF. CDR3 sequence (DNA): TGCAGTGCCACAGGGTACACTGAAGCTTTCTTT.

The chain combines TRBV5-8 with TRBJ1-4; D possibly corresponds to TRBD1 (5 bases). The CDR3 has 15 residues. V lost 4 bases and J lost 0, with 10 bases in between. Per germline, CDR1 SGHTS and CDR2 YDEGEE. The CDR3 nucleotides are TGTGCCAGCAGCCCCGGGGGGTCAACTAATGAAAAACTGTTTTTT. Protein sequence: CASSPGGSTNEKLFF.

The chain is built from TRBV28 and TRBJ2-7; possible D gene TRBD2, 7 bases. The V gene's germline CDR1 is MDHEN and CDR2 SYDVKM. Trimming removed 4 bases at V and 3 bases at J, with 19 bases between. The CDR3 runs 16 residues. The CDR3 protein is CASSSPGGGRVYEQYF. In nucleotides, the CDR3 is TGTGCCAGCAGTTCCCCCGGGGGCGGGAGAGTCTACGAGCAGTACTTC.

The chain couples TRBV4-2 to TRBJ2-7; TRBD2 matches at 8 bases. The CDR3 covers 17 residues. Germline V gene sequence: CDR1 LGHNA, CDR2 YNFKEQ. V trimming: 4 bases; J trimming: 0 bases; junction bases outside the gene matches: 11. The CDR3 coding sequence is TGTGCCAGCAGCCGACGAACTAGCGGAGGGAACTCCTACGAGCAGTACTTC. Protein sequence: CASSRRTSGGNSYEQYF.

The chain joins TRBV6-6 to TRBJ1-5; weak D call: TRBD1 (5 bases). This CDR3 contains 15 residues. The V end lost 4 bases, the J end lost 0 bases, and 10 bases lay between the germline ends. Looked up from germline, CDR1 is MNHNY and CDR2 is SVGAGI (reference sequence). CDR3 in DNA: TGTGCCAGCAGTTCCGGGGGGGTTAGCAATCAGCCCCAGCATTTT. Amino acids: CASSSGGVSNQPQHF.

This chain links TRBV7-2 with TRBJ2-7, with no clear D. The germline V and J ends were trimmed by 2 bases and 3 bases, with 8 bases remaining between them. The germline V gene has CDR1 SGHTA and CDR2 FQGNSA. This CDR3 region has 13 residues. CDR3 residues: CASSLPGYYEQYF. In DNA, the CDR3 is TGTGCCAGCAGCTTACCAGGATACTACGAGCAGTACTTC. Drawing the rest from reference TRBV7-2 and TRBJ2-7, the complete variable domain is GAGVSQSPSNKVTEKGKDVELRCDPISGHTALYWYRQSLGQGLEFLIYFQGNSAPDKSGLPSDRFSAERTGGSVSTLTIQRTQQEDSAVYLCASSLPGYYEQYFGPGTRLTVT.

The V gene is TRBV5-5, the J gene TRBJ1-4; TRBD1 is a possible D gene (5 bases). CDR1 and CDR2 from the germline V gene are SGHKS and YYEKEE (reference sequence). CDR3 size: 15 residues. Trimming removed 2 bases at V and 5 bases at J, with 13 bases between. The CDR3 protein is CASSFPGRENEKLFF. In DNA, the CDR3 is TGTGCCAGCAGCTTCCCGGGGCGGGAGAATGAAAAACTGTTTTTT.

V is TRBV4-1 and J is TRBJ2-1, with D possibly matching TRBD2 (5 bases). The germline V gene encodes CDR1 MGHRA and CDR2 YSYEKL. The CDR3 loop spans 16 amino acids. V dropped 1 base and J dropped 0 bases, with 10 bases sitting between them. The CDR3 DNA reads as TGCGCCAGCAGCCAAGCTTCCCGGGGCTCCTACAATGAGCAGTTCTTC. The encoded protein is CASSQASRGSYNEQFF.

In this sample, this clone turned up a few times. The rearrangement uses TRBV6-2 or TRBV6-3 and TRBJ2-7; D is uncertain. The V end was cut by 6 bases, the J end by 4 bases, with 10 bases between. This CDR3 spans 12 amino acids. Germline V gene sequence: CDR1 MNHEY, CDR2 SVGEGT. CDR3 protein: CASSRTPYEQYF. The CDR3 DNA is TGTGCCAGCAGCAGAACCCCATACGAGCAGTACTTC.

This chain connects TRBV6-5 to TRBJ2-1; TRBD1 might be the D (5 bases). The CDR3 covers 12 residues. Germline lookup yields CDR1 MNHEY and CDR2 SVGAGI. The V gene lost 6 bases and the J gene lost 12 bases, with 15 bases spanning the gap. Here the CDR3 DNA reads TGTGCCAGCAGGGAGACAGCGTCTGTGCAGTTCTTC. Its translation is CASRETASVQFF.

The rearrangement links TRBV11-2 to TRBJ1-1; TRBD1 matches at 7 bases. The J segment lost 0 bases and the V segment lost 4 bases, leaving 5 bases of the junction unmatched. The CDR3 is made up of 15 amino acids. CDR1 and CDR2 (germline): SGHAT, FQNNGV. The CDR3 nucleotides read TGTGCCAGCAGCTCATCAGGGGGGGTGAACACTGAAGCTTTCTTT. Protein: CASSSSGGVNTEAFF. Using reference TRBV11-2 and TRBJ1-1 for the parts outside the CDR3, the full variable domain is EAGVAQSPRYKIIEKRQSVAFWCNPISGHATLYWYQQILGQGPKLLIQFQNNGVVDDSQLPKDRFSAERLKGVDSTLKIQPAKLEDSAVYLCASSSSGGVNTEAFFGQGTRLTVV.

The chain links TRBV24-1 to TRBJ2-3; a weak D match, TRBD1 (6 bases). Germline-derived CDR1 and CDR2 are KGHDR and SFDVKD. Trimming shortened V by 3 bases and J by 7 bases, and 10 bases separated the two germline ends. The CDR3 runs 13 residues. The CDR3 DNA sequence: TGTGCCACCAGTGATCCACAGGGTTATACGCAGTATTTT. It encodes CATSDPQGYTQYF.

The chain carries TRBV18 and TRBJ2-5; D is ambiguous. Trimming removed 2 bases at V and 3 bases at J, with 7 bases between. The CDR3 runs to 13 residues. Germline CDR1 is KGHSH and CDR2 is LQKENI. CDR3 in DNA: TGTGCCAGCTCACCAACAGCCGAAGAGACCCAGTACTTC. Its translation is CASSPTAEETQYF.

A few counts support this clone. The chain joins TRBV6-4 to TRBJ2-7; TRBD2 might be the D (7 bases). V gave up 2 bases and J gave up 3 bases, with 11 bases separating them. The CDR3 sequence is 14 residues long. CDR1 MRHNA and CDR2 SNTAGT come from the germline V gene. The CDR3 nucleotides read TGTGCCAGCAGTGACGGGGGGGCGGGCTACGAGCAGTACTTC. Encoded protein: CASSDGGAGYEQYF.

The V call is TRBV12-3 or TRBV12-4, the J call TRBJ1-1; D gene unclear. Trimming removed 6 bases at V and 5 bases at J, with 10 bases between. The CDR3 consists of 12 residues. The CDR3 loop is CASRLIPTEAFF. The CDR3 bases are TGTGCCAGCAGGTTAATCCCGACTGAAGCTTTCTTT.

This clone was picked up a small number of times. The chain uses TRBV18 and TRBJ1-1; a possible D gene is TRBD1 (5 bases). CDR1 KGHSH and CDR2 LQKENI come from the germline V gene. CDR3 length: 16 amino acids. Trimming took off 4 bases at V and 1 base at J, with 16 bases between the two ends. CDR3 nucleotide sequence: TGTGCCAGCTCACAAACTCCGGGACGGCGGAACACTGAAGCTTTCTTT. It specifies CASSQTPGRRNTEAFF.

This rearrangement joins TRBV7-6 to TRBJ2-7; D is ambiguous. Trimming cost V 1 base and J 6 bases, with 10 bases left between them. CDR1 is SGHVS and CDR2 is FNYEAQ in the germline V gene. There are 13 residues in the CDR3. In DNA, the CDR3 is TGTGCCAGCAGCTTAGAAGGGTTTGGCGAGCAGTACTTC. It is translated as CASSLEGFGEQYF.

The gene calls are TRBV6-2 or TRBV6-3 and TRBJ2-7, with D unresolved. V was pared by 0 bases and J by 6 bases, with 3 bases between. Germline V lookup: CDR1 MNHEY, CDR2 SVGEGT. This CDR3 is built from 11 residues. This CDR3 reads CASSYSLEQYF. DNA for the CDR3: TGTGCCAGCAGTTACTCCCTCGAGCAGTACTTC.

CDR3 nucleotide sequence: TGTGCCAGCAGCTTAGCGGGCAGCCAAAACATTCAGTACTTC. Its translation is CASSLAGSQNIQYF. V is TRBV7-9 and J is TRBJ2-4, with unresolved D. The CDR3 spans 14 residues. Germline lookup yields CDR1 SEHNR and CDR2 FQNEAQ (reference sequence). Trimming stripped 0 bases from V and 5 bases from J, with 8 bases between.

The chain couples TRBV7-2 to TRBJ2-2; tentative D call: TRBD1 (6 bases). Per germline, CDR1 SGHTA and CDR2 FQGNSA. The V end lost 4 bases, the J end lost 5 bases, and 14 bases lay between the germline ends. This CDR3 is 15 amino acids long. In DNA form, the CDR3 reads TGTGCCAGCAGCTCGGGACCGACAGGAACCGGGGAGCTGTTTTTT. Amino acids: CASSSGPTGTGELFF. The full variable domain, rest sourced from reference TRBV7-2 and TRBJ2-2, is GAGVSQSPSNKVTEKGKDVELRCDPISGHTALYWYRQSLGQGLEFLIYFQGNSAPDKSGLPSDRFSAERTGGSVSTLTIQRTQQEDSAVYLCASSSGPTGTGELFFGEGSRLTVL.

The DNA of the CDR3 is TGTGCCAGCAGCTTAGCGCGAGGGGGAAGCACTGAAGCTTTCTTT. This translates into CASSLARGGSTEAFF. The V gene is TRBV7-8, the J gene TRBJ1-1; weak D call: TRBD1 (6 bases). Germline V gives CDR1 SGHVS, CDR2 FQNEAQ. The V end was cut by 0 bases, the J end by 4 bases, with 12 bases between. The CDR3 totals 15 residues.

This clone has only a few counts. The rearrangement links TRBV6-4 to TRBJ2-7, with a tentative D call TRBD1 (6 bases). Germline V gene sequence: CDR1 MRHNA, CDR2 SNTAGT. This CDR3 is built from 15 residues. V dropped 1 base and J dropped 0 bases, with 10 bases sitting between them. The CDR3 DNA reads as TGTGCCAGCAGTGACTTGACAGGTAACTCCTACGAGCAGTACTTC. It codes for CASSDLTGNSYEQYF.

J is TRBJ2-3 and V is TRBV19, with D possibly TRBD2 on 5 matching bases. The CDR3 extends over 15 amino acids. V shed 5 bases and J shed 7 bases, with 19 bases lying between them. In germline, CDR1 is LNHDA, CDR2 SQIVND (reference sequence). DNA of the CDR3: TGTGCCAGTAGTTCGTCGCGGGTGTCGGGGAATACGCAGTATTTT. Encoded protein: CASSSSRVSGNTQYF. Looking up the rest from reference TRBV19 and TRBJ2-3 gives the full variable domain: DGGITQSPKYLFRKEGQNVTLSCEQNLNHDAMYWYRQDPGQGLRLIYYSQIVNDFQKGDIAEGYSVSREKKESFPLTVTSAQKNPTAFYLCASSSSRVSGNTQYFGPGTRLTVL.

The V and J genes are TRBV18 and TRBJ2-5; unclear D gene. Germline V gene lookup returns CDR1 KGHSH and CDR2 LQKENI. V gave up 2 bases and J gave up 7 bases, with 8 bases separating them. The CDR3 spans 12 residues. The CDR3 region is CASSPDLGTQYF. The CDR3 DNA sequence: TGTGCCAGCTCACCAGACCTAGGGACCCAGTACTTC.

There are a few counts of this clone. The chain is built from TRBV25-1 and TRBJ2-2, with 9 bases matching TRBD1. This CDR3 is 16 amino acids long. The J segment lost 8 bases and the V segment lost 4 bases, leaving 11 bases of the junction unmatched. Germline values: CDR1 MGHDK, CDR2 SYGVNS. DNA for the CDR3: TGTGCCAGCAGTGTAGACCCGGGACAGGGTTCGGGGGAGCTGTTTTTT. This sequence encodes CASSVDPGQGSGELFF.

This clone was picked up one time. This chain joins TRBV5-6 and TRBJ2-1; 13 bases map to TRBD2. CDR3 length: 15 residues. J lost 6 bases, V lost 4 bases, and 4 bases had no gene match. Germline assignment: CDR1 SGHDT and CDR2 YYEEEE. CDR3: CASSLGLAGFNEQFF. The CDR3 DNA sequence: TGTGCCAGCAGCCTGGGACTAGCGGGGTTCAATGAGCAGTTCTTC.

The chain has TRBV19 and TRBJ1-1, with D possibly matching TRBD1 (5 bases). V lost 5 bases to trimming and J lost 8 bases, with 18 bases between them. CDR1 is LNHDA, CDR2 SQIVND, per germline (reference sequence). The CDR3 runs to 14 residues. In DNA, the CDR3 is TGTGCCAGTAGTTCGGGGGACGGGTCCCTCGAAGCTTTCTTT. Translated: CASSSGDGSLEAFF.

This clone was recorded a few times. The rearrangement joins TRBV4-2 to TRBJ1-2; no definite D call. CDR1 LGHNA and CDR2 YNFKEQ come from the germline V gene. The germline V and J ends were trimmed by 0 bases and 8 bases, with 13 bases remaining between them. The CDR3 runs to 14 residues. The CDR3 region is CASSQDRAEWGYTF. CDR3 DNA: TGTGCCAGCAGCCAAGATAGGGCAGAATGGGGCTACACCTTC.